This T cell receptor (beta chain) is from a study of cytomegalovirus exposure and HLA in healthy donors. Amplification used 60 Vbeta primers and 13 Jbeta primers. Measured with immunoSEQ multiplex PCR; TCRdb has only the in-frame clones, and not every one. Among about 150,000 clones listed, more than 60% were seen once. V dropped 6 bases and J dropped 2; count of bases not matched to a gene: 9. Germline V gene lookup returns CDR1 ENHRY and CDR2 SYGVKD. The CDR3 extends over 16 amino acids. Concerning this clone: The antigen is undetermined.

Broader study findings: In an earlier analysis, most TCR beta V segments were productive about 87% or about 30% of the time. Some V segments (TRBV6-2 and TRBV6-3 among them) were excluded as indistinguishable. Later genetic work tied a missense DCLRE1C variant to beta-chain V and J trimming. Cytomegalovirus association was listed for under 200 TCR beta chains.

The TCR was taken from a woman in her sixties or seventies in good health and CMV-seronegative. The V gene is TRBV10-3, the J gene TRBJ2-5; 10 nucleotides match TRBD1. The sequenced sample consisted of PBMCs. The CDR3 reads CAIRLGQGKIQETQYF. The CDR3, as DNA: TGTGCCATCAGATTGGGACAGGGGAAAATTCAAGAGACCCAGTACTTC.